These 8 T cell receptor beta chains were sequenced from one sample in a study of identical twins. MiXCR, run by TCRdb on the 5' RACE reads, gives a single entry per CDR3 protein. This table has around 490,000 distinct CDR3 sequences, roughly 13% appearing once. These records were also assigned to another study, of yellow fever vaccine responses in identical twins.

Sample: CD4+ T cells sorted from blood. Receptors were obtained from a woman between 18 and 29 years old in good health.

The chain uses TRBV12-3 or TRBV12-4 and TRBJ1-5; unclear D gene. The CDR3 totals 14 residues. V was trimmed by 5 bases and J by 2 bases, leaving 10 bases between them. The CDR3 loop reads CASSRASRNQPQHF. The CDR3 coding sequence is TGTGCCAGCAGTCGGGCCTCCCGCAATCAGCCCCAGCATTTT.

As DNA, the CDR3 is TGTGCCAGCAGCCAACCAGGGGGGGGTTCACCCCTCCACTTT. Its translation: CASSQPGGGSPLHF. V gene TRBV3-1 combines with J gene TRBJ1-6, with 7 positions matching TRBD1. Germline V gives CDR1 LGHDT, CDR2 YNNKEL (reference sequence). With V trimmed by 2 bases and J by 9 bases, 4 bases remained unmatched. CDR3 size: 14 residues.

V gene TRBV28 combines with J gene TRBJ1-5; the D gene is possibly TRBD1 (6 bases). V shed 7 bases and J shed 0 bases, with 10 bases lying between them. CDR1 MDHEN and CDR2 SYDVKM come from the germline V gene. The CDR3 runs to 14 residues. The CDR3 DNA follows: TGTGCCAGCAAATTGGACAGTAGCAATCAGCCCCAGCATTTT. Its translation: CASKLDSSNQPQHF.

The V gene is TRBV7-9, the J gene TRBJ2-6; D is possibly TRBD2 (6 bases). V dropped 3 bases and J dropped 0 bases, with 12 bases sitting between them. Germline V gene lookup returns CDR1 SEHNR and CDR2 FQNEAQ (reference sequence). This CDR3 comprises 17 residues. As DNA, the CDR3 is TGTGCCAGCAGCTTGAGGAGGGGCAGCTCTGGGGCCAACGTCCTGACTTTC. Its translation: CASSLRRGSSGANVLTF.

The rearrangement links TRBV20-1 to TRBJ1-2; D is undetermined. The CDR3 contains 11 residues. Germline-derived CDR1 and CDR2 are DFQATT and SNEGSKA (reference sequence). Trimming took 5 bases from V and 6 from J, leaving 10 bases between them. The CDR3 spells CSADRVDGYTF. The CDR3 region has the DNA TGCAGTGCTGATAGGGTGGATGGCTACACCTTC.

This clonotype has only a few counts. The chain has TRBV7-2 and TRBJ2-7, with no clear D. Germline-derived CDR1 and CDR2 are SGHTA and FQGNSA. The CDR3 runs to 15 residues. V dropped 3 bases and J dropped 0 bases, with 12 bases sitting between them. The CDR3 bases are TGTGCCAGCAGCTTTTTGCCTAACTTCTCCTACGAGCAGTACTTC. This translates into CASSFLPNFSYEQYF.

This clonotype occurred a few times. The chain has TRBV6-2 or TRBV6-3 and TRBJ2-1, with 8 bases aligning to TRBD1. Germline lookup yields CDR1 MNHEY and CDR2 SVGEGT. The CDR3 length is 12 residues. The junction had 7 bases not matched to a gene; V was cut back by 5 bases and J by 13 bases. The CDR3 spells CASSIGQGPQFF. The CDR3 DNA reads TGTGCCAGCAGTATCGGACAGGGCCCCCAGTTCTTC.

This chain's CDR3 is CAISEVVDRANTGELFF. DNA for the CDR3: TGTGCCATCAGTGAGGTTGTCGACAGGGCGAACACCGGGGAGCTGTTTTTT. V is TRBV10-3 and J is TRBJ2-2; 7 nucleotides align to TRBD1. CDR3 length: 17 residues. Germline V gene sequence: CDR1 ENHRY, CDR2 SYGVKD. Trimming removed 2 bases from V and 0 bases from J; junction bases left unmatched: 6.